This T cell receptor (beta chain) comes out of a study of shared clonotypes between healthy human individuals. Broader study findings: Read depth was anticipated to influence clonotype sharing among donors. In general, naive subsets displayed greater estimated richness than memory subsets did.

Notes on this clone: Its specificity is not known.

Method: immunoSEQ multiplex PCR; TCRdb's copy keeps in-frame clones and lacks some. Of roughly 2 million clones listed, approximately 94% were seen once; the top ten hold 0.1% to 0.15%. Germline-derived CDR1 and CDR2 are MNHNS and SASEGT. CDR3 length: 13 residues. V shed 5 bases and J shed 4 bases, with 9 bases lying between them. What was sequenced was naive CD4+ T cells sorted from blood. Subset meaning: CD45RA+ positively selected. The TCR was taken from a man aged 18 to 29 in good health. The gene calls are TRBV6-1 and TRBJ2-1; D uncertain. In nucleotides, the CDR3 is TGTGCCAGCAGTCGACTGACTTACAATGAGCAGTTCTTC. This encodes CASSRLTYNEQFF.